Listed below are T cell receptor beta chains from one sample, sequenced in a study of lung T cells in sarcoidosis with Löfgren's syndrome. TCRdb reprocessed the reads with MiXCR, giving one entry per CDR3 protein. This repertoire shows 15,000 to 25,000 distinct CDR3 sequences, around 20% found once; its top ten account for 0.7% to 0.9%. What was sequenced was CD4+ T cells from bronchoalveolar lavage. Receptor source: a human donor with sarcoidosis (Löfgren's syndrome or another form), or a control subject (not recorded which). Each CDR3 is given with its conserved first and last residue. Each record gives: V gene, CDR3 protein.

TRBV29-1 | CSVGQDNYGYTF
TRBV7-6 | CASSADPYEQYF
TRBV29-1 | CSVPPEGQGDTNYGYTF
TRBV20-1 | CSARESSGRAINEQFF
TRBV20-1 | CSAATGGEETQYF
TRBV19 | CASTGQGYNEQFF
TRBV12-3/TRBV12-4 | CASSSPQGIGLGDTQYF
TRBV28 | CASKSTGTEAFF
TRBV7-2 | CASSLGSGYTF
TRBV4-3 | CASSRRAGGTDTQYF
TRBV20-1 | CSASFAEETQYF
TRBV5-1 | CASSLVGDSGYNEQFF
TRBV20-1 | CSAQSIAGGLNEQFF
TRBV5-1 | CASSLGQVTDTQYF
TRBV29-1 | CSASGLAGVSTDTQYF
TRBV6-6 | CASSYSGYRGYEQYF
TRBV7-2 | CASSLGRLVYNEQFF
TRBV18 | CASSQNSGLVYNEQFF
TRBV28 | CASSLGGGNYGYTF
TRBV7-2 | CASSREPIARTEAFF
TRBV10-1 | CASSGPLGLAGAVTDTQYF
TRBV20-1 | CSARASVNTEAFF
TRBV27 | CASRSYLYRGNSPLHF
TRBV11-2 | CVSSLGVRNTEAFF
TRBV14 | CASSQRQVYEQYF
TRBV30 | CAWRRGHNNEQFF
TRBV4-1 | CASSHLISGITQETQYF
TRBV6-1 | CASSRTLPGSTIYF
TRBV6-2/TRBV6-3 | CASSSRQGKNIQYF
TRBV20-1 | CSARGRPNYGYTF
TRBV28 | CASSWDRTNTEAFF
TRBV28 | CASRRGGDSGANVLTF
TRBV7-9 | CASSLGQSYGYTF
TRBV19 | CASSIQKGSSAGANVLTF
TRBV5-1 | CASSLGGGSGANVLTF
TRBV28 | CASSLTGEKLFF
TRBV2 | CASDEGQNNQLQHF
TRBV11-1 | CASSRGWGNEQYF
TRBV6-2/TRBV6-3 | CASRNGVRTEAFF
TRBV5-1 | CASSLFEAGNTIYF
TRBV24-1 | CTTSDYRLAGGQDTQYF
TRBV12-3/TRBV12-4 | CASSSVSYEQYF
TRBV15 | CATSSDKGRVGTGELFF
TRBV20-1 | CSARTPTGEQYF
TRBV20-1 | CSGIPFLAGFTDTQYF
TRBV4-3 | CASSQEAGYQETQYF
TRBV6-4 | CASSKLQETQYF
TRBV25-1 | CASSEGSGGVNEQFF
TRBV7-2 | CASSLSTGTQYF
TRBV19 | CASSIASGGYEQYF
TRBV4-3 | CASSHGPRLRGTGELFF
TRBV29-1 | CSVEDGAVDFF
TRBV10-3 | CAAQGAMNTEAFF
TRBV6-1 | CAIGVEQGRRGYTF
TRBV28 | CASGLAGGETQYF
TRBV5-1 | CASSLDGSIVYNEQFF
TRBV5-8 | CASSFFSGGTRIDTQYF
TRBV2 | CASSGAGLPREALHF
TRBV29-1 | CSVEEGTGGYEQYF